This entry lists 27 T cell receptor beta chains sequenced from one sample in a study of T cell repertoires in cytomegalovirus infection. Via MiXCR, TCRdb re-called the reads, giving one row per CDR3 protein. The data contain hundreds of thousands of distinct CDR3 sequences, roughly 18% of them singletons. The specimen was PBMCs. The receptor source for this set is a human donor in good health (CMV status not recorded). Some clones in this sample may be carry-over from other donors' samples.

The genes are TRBV7-2 and TRBJ2-1; D remains unclear. The CDR3 totals 17 residues. The germline CDR1 and CDR2 sequences are SGHTA and FQGNSA. With 5 bases removed from V and 8 bases from J, the gap between germline ends came to 25 bases. CDR3 nucleotides: TGTGCCAGCAGCCCCCCCCCTTCTAGTGGCCCCGGCTATGAGCAGTTCTTC. Translating it yields CASSPPPSSGPGYEQFF.

This clonotype has a handful of counts. This chain links TRBV18 with TRBJ2-5; no clear D. This CDR3 region has 12 residues. V was cut by 5 bases and J by 7 bases, with 11 bases left in between. Per the germline V gene, CDR1 is KGHSH and CDR2 is LQKENI. The CDR3 reads CASSSDVGTQYF. As DNA, the CDR3 is TGTGCCAGCTCATCCGACGTAGGGACCCAGTACTTC.

This clonotype was counted ten times or more. The genes are TRBV7-9 and TRBJ2-1, with TRBD2 matching over 10 bases. CDR3 size: 15 residues. Germline CDR1 reads SEHNR; CDR2 reads FQNEAQ (reference sequence). V lost 1 base and J lost 7; bases outside the gene matches: 4. This CDR3 reads CASSLDSGRSNEQFF. The CDR3 nucleotides are TGTGCCAGCAGCTTAGATAGCGGGAGGTCAAATGAGCAGTTCTTC.

The V and J genes are TRBV7-9 and TRBJ2-5; TRBD1 matches 10 bases. This CDR3 region has 18 residues. Germline V gives CDR1 SEHNR, CDR2 FQNEAQ (reference sequence). Trimming removed 5 bases from V and 0 bases from J; junction bases left unmatched: 12. CDR3 bases: TGTGCCAGCAGCCCCGGGACAGGGGTTGGGCTAGACCAAGAGACCCAGTACTTC. It is translated as CASSPGTGVGLDQETQYF.

The chain uses TRBV7-8 and TRBJ1-1, with 8 bases fitting TRBD1. This CDR3 contains 17 residues. The germline CDR1 and CDR2 sequences are SGHVS and FQNEAQ. Unmatched junction bases numbered 16, after V lost 6 bases and J lost 4 bases. CDR3 loop: CASSITAPGTGVTEAFF. Written as DNA, the CDR3 is TGTGCCAGCAGTATTACCGCTCCCGGGACAGGAGTCACTGAAGCTTTCTTT.

Ten or more counts support this clonotype. The V gene is TRBV7-2, the J gene TRBJ2-5; maybe TRBD2 (5 bases). The germline V gene encodes CDR1 SGHTA and CDR2 FQGNSA. Trimming left V 4 bases short and J 0 bases short, with 12 bases between. The CDR3 has 15 amino acids. The CDR3 DNA reads TGTGCCAGCAGCTCCGAGGGAAGGTACCAAGAGACCCAGTACTTC. Amino acid sequence: CASSSEGRYQETQYF. Full variable domain (missing parts from reference TRBV7-2 and TRBJ2-5): GAGVSQSPSNKVTEKGKDVELRCDPISGHTALYWYRQSLGQGLEFLIYFQGNSAPDKSGLPSDRFSAERTGGSVSTLTIQRTQQEDSAVYLCASSSEGRYQETQYFGPGTRLLVL.

This clonotype was counted ten times or more. V and J are TRBV7-6 and TRBJ1-1; tentative D call: TRBD1 (6 bases). Trimming shortened V by 5 bases and J by 10 bases, and 20 bases separated the two germline ends. The length of the CDR3 is 14 residues. Germline V CDR1 and CDR2: SGHVS, FNYEAQ. The CDR3 bases are TGTGCCAGCAGCCCTACAGGGCCCAATGGCCCAGCTTTCTTT. Its protein product is CASSPTGPNGPAFF. Based on the CDR3 plus reference TRBV7-6 and TRBJ1-1, the full variable domain is GAGVSQSPRYKVTKRGQDVALRCDPISGHVSLYWYRQALGQGPEFLTYFNYEAQQDKSGLPNDRFSAERPEGSISTLTIQRTEQRDSAMYRCASSPTGPNGPAFFGQGTRLTVV.

The chain couples TRBV29-1 to TRBJ1-2; D is possibly TRBD1 (6 bases). The V and J ends lost 7 bases and 8 bases respectively, with 14 bases between them. Germline values: CDR1 SQVTM, CDR2 ANQGSEA. The CDR3 spans 11 residues. The CDR3 coding sequence is TGCAGCGCTGCACAGGGTCGGGGCTACACCTTC. It translates to CSAAQGRGYTF. Full variable domain (remainder filled in from reference TRBV29-1 and TRBJ1-2): SAVISQKPSRDICQRGTSLTIQCQVDSQVTMMFWYRQQPGQSLTLIATANQGSEATYESGFVIDKFPISRPNLTFSTLTVSNMSPEDSSIYLCSAAQGRGYTFGSGTRLTVV.

This clonotype occurred a few times. The CDR3: CASSPALGWDTGELFF. As DNA, the CDR3 is TGTGCCAGTAGTCCAGCGTTAGGATGGGACACCGGGGAGCTGTTTTTT. The chain joins TRBV19 to TRBJ2-2; D not certain. Germline loops: CDR1 LNHDA, CDR2 SQIVND (reference sequence). The CDR3 is 16 residues long. V was shortened by 5 bases and J by 3 bases, with 16 bases between the two germline ends.

This clonotype was found many times. The rearrangement uses TRBV11-3 and TRBJ2-1; 9 bases line up with TRBD1. Germline CDR1 is SGHNT and CDR2 is YENEEA. With 4 bases clipped from V and 0 bases from J, the junction kept 1 base outside the gene matches. The CDR3 covers 15 residues. Here the CDR3 reads CASSSGQGSYNEQFF. In DNA form, the CDR3 reads TGTGCCAGCAGCTCGGGACAGGGCTCCTACAATGAGCAGTTCTTC. Combining the CDR3 with reference TRBV11-3 and TRBJ2-1 gives the whole variable domain EAGVVQSPRYKIIEKKQPVAFWCNPISGHNTLYWYLQNLGQGPELLIRYENEEAVDDSQLPKDRFSAERLKGVDSTLKIQPAELGDSAVYLCASSSGQGSYNEQFFGPGTRLTVL.

This clonotype was observed many times. The chain is built from TRBV28 and TRBJ2-7; no definite D call. Germline assignment: CDR1 MDHEN and CDR2 SYDVKM. The ends were cut back, 6 bases at V and 3 bases at J, with 15 bases in the middle. This CDR3 has 14 amino acids. The CDR3 DNA follows: TGTGCCAGCAGCTACCTCACTACTCACTACGAGCAGTACTTC. Its translation: CASSYLTTHYEQYF. The complete variable domain, with remaining parts taken from reference TRBV28 and TRBJ2-7, reads DVKVTQSSRYLVKRTGEKVFLECVQDMDHENMFWYRQDPGLGLRLIYFSYDVKMKEKGDIPEGYSVSREKKERFSLILESASTNQTSMYLCASSYLTTHYEQYFGPGTRLTVT.

This clonotype has ten or more counts. This rearrangement joins TRBV6-5 to TRBJ2-5, with 12 bases aligning to TRBD2. CDR1 and CDR2 from the germline V gene are MNHEY and SVGAGI. This CDR3 contains 15 residues. V lost 6 bases, J lost 4 bases, and 6 bases stayed unmatched. The CDR3 here is CASSQLAGGGETQYF. CDR3 nucleotide sequence: TGTGCCAGCAGCCAACTAGCGGGAGGAGGAGAGACCCAGTACTTC.

This chain joins TRBV5-1 and TRBJ2-1; TRBD2 matches 12 bases. V trimming: 1 base; J trimming: 6 bases; junction bases outside the gene matches: 2. This CDR3 contains 15 residues. Germline CDR1 and CDR2: SGHRS and YFSETQ. This chain's CDR3 is CASSLTLAGGNEQFF. Written as DNA, the CDR3 is TGCGCCAGCAGCTTGACACTAGCGGGAGGCAATGAGCAGTTCTTC. Variable domain in full (rest from reference TRBV5-1 and TRBJ2-1): KAGVTQTPRYLIKTRGQQVTLSCSPISGHRSVSWYQQTPGQGLQFLFEYFSETQRNKGNFPGRFSGRQFSNSRSEMNVSTLELGDSALYLCASSLTLAGGNEQFFGPGTRLTVL.

This clonotype was picked up many times. The chain employs TRBV25-1 and TRBJ2-7; 10 bases line up with TRBD1. V dropped 3 bases and J dropped 7; count of bases not matched to a gene: 3. Looked up from germline, CDR1 is MGHDK and CDR2 is SYGVNS. This CDR3 has 13 residues. Here the CDR3 DNA reads TGTGCCAGCAGTGAGGGACAGGGGTTTGAGCAGTACTTC. Its translation: CASSEGQGFEQYF.

As DNA, the CDR3 is TGTGCCAGCAGCTTATCCAGGCTGAGGGGTGGCTACACCTTC. Protein product: CASSLSRLRGGYTF. This chain joins TRBV7-2 and TRBJ1-2; the D gene is possibly TRBD1 (5 bases). This CDR3 spans 14 amino acids. V dropped 2 bases and J dropped 7 bases, with 14 bases sitting between them. The germline gives CDR1 SGHTA, CDR2 FQGNSA.

This clonotype was seen just once. The chain employs TRBV7-9 and TRBJ2-1; no reliable D call. The CDR3 length is 13 residues. Trimming removed 6 bases from V and 4 bases from J, with 10 bases in between. Germline CDR1 and CDR2: SEHNR and FQNEAQ (reference sequence). CDR3 amino acids: CASRRDTYNEQFF. CDR3 sequence (DNA): TGTGCCAGCAGGAGAGACACATACAATGAGCAGTTCTTC.

The CDR3 here is CASSLIRGGELFF. The CDR3 DNA reads as TGTGCCAGCAGCCTGATCAGGGGCGGGGAGCTGTTTTTT. V and J are TRBV7-2 and TRBJ2-2, with D possibly matching TRBD1 (6 bases). Trimming cost V 5 bases and J 7 bases, with 11 bases left between them. This CDR3 spans 13 amino acids. The germline V gene has CDR1 SGHTA and CDR2 FQGNSA.

The chain employs TRBV5-6 and TRBJ2-3; TRBD2 is a possible D gene (6 bases). Germline V gene sequence: CDR1 SGHDT, CDR2 YYEEEE. Trimming took off 4 bases at V and 1 base at J, with 10 bases between the two ends. The length of the CDR3 is 14 residues. The CDR3 loop is CASSVAVGTDTQYF. CDR3 nucleotides: TGTGCCAGCAGCGTAGCGGTCGGCACAGATACGCAGTATTTT.

The chain employs TRBV20-1 and TRBJ2-7; 11 nucleotides match TRBD1. Germline V gene data show CDR1 as DFQATT and CDR2 as SNEGSKA (reference sequence). V shed 3 bases, J shed 4 bases, and the junction held 8 bases outside the gene matches. This CDR3 has 15 amino acids. For the CDR3, the DNA is TGCAGTGCTAGGTTGCCCGGGACAGGGGGATACGAGCAGTACTTC. Translated: CSARLPGTGGYEQYF.

V and J are TRBV6-5 and TRBJ1-2, with 8 nucleotides matching TRBD1. The V gene end was trimmed by 5 bases and the J gene end by 3 bases; junction bases not matched to a gene: 5. Germline V gene lookup returns CDR1 MNHEY and CDR2 SVGAGI. The length of the CDR3 is 14 residues. The CDR3 DNA sequence: TGTGCCAGCAGTCTTACGACAGGGGACTATGGCTACACCTTC. The encoded protein is CASSLTTGDYGYTF.

The chain carries TRBV6-2 or TRBV6-3 and TRBJ2-3; 13 positions agree with TRBD2. V trimming: 3 bases; J trimming: 5 bases; junction bases outside the gene matches: 5. There are 16 residues in the CDR3. Germline V CDR1 and CDR2: MNHEY, SVGEGT. CDR3 bases: TGTGCCAGCAGTTATGGACTAGCGGGAGTTGGAGATACGCAGTATTTT. Translating it yields CASSYGLAGVGDTQYF.

V gene TRBV12-3 or TRBV12-4 combines with J gene TRBJ2-5; TRBD2 aligns across 7 bases. The length of the CDR3 is 20 residues. V shed 2 bases, J shed 1 base, and the junction held 19 bases outside the gene matches. The CDR3 sequence is CASSLRASGRWAWFQETQYF. In nucleotides, the CDR3 is TGTGCCAGCAGTTTACGGGCCTCCGGGAGGTGGGCTTGGTTCCAAGAGACCCAGTACTTC.

This clonotype was recorded many times. The rearrangement joins TRBV7-9 to TRBJ1-1; 7 bases line up with TRBD1. The J segment lost 4 bases and the V segment lost 5 bases, leaving 10 bases of the junction unmatched. This CDR3 is built from 15 residues. CDR1 SEHNR and CDR2 FQNEAQ come from the germline V gene (reference sequence). Here the CDR3 DNA reads TGTGCCAGCAGCGAAACGACAGGGAAAGGCACTGAAGCTTTCTTT. Translated: CASSETTGKGTEAFF. The full variable domain, completed using reference TRBV7-9 and TRBJ1-1, is DTGVSQNPRHKITKRGQNVTFRCDPISEHNRLYWYRQTLGQGPEFLTYFQNEAQLEKSRLLSDRFSAERPKGSFSTLEIQRTEQGDSAMYLCASSETTGKGTEAFFGQGTRLTVV.

A note on this clonotype: Just one base apart from a much larger clone, this may be a read error. The missing conserved phenylalanine or tryptophan at the end of this CDR3 makes a read error likely. This sequence joins TRBV4-1 and TRBJ2-1, with TRBD2 identical over 12 bases. After removal of 2 bases from V and 12 bases from J, the junction contained 11 bases not matched to a gene. The CDR3 sequence is 16 residues long. From germline, CDR1 is MGHRA and CDR2 YSYEKL. DNA of the CDR3: TGCGCCAGCAGCCAACAGTCGACTAGCGGGGGAGTGGGGCAGTTCCTC. Its protein is CASSQQSTSGGVGQFL.

V and J are TRBV19 and TRBJ1-6; the D gene is possibly TRBD1 (5 bases). The germline V and J ends were trimmed by 7 bases and 6 bases, with 16 bases remaining between them. Germline-derived CDR1 and CDR2 are LNHDA and SQIVND (reference sequence). This CDR3 spans 15 amino acids. The chain's CDR3 is CASTGGSGANSPLHF. DNA for the CDR3: TGTGCCAGTACCGGAGGGAGCGGGGCTAATTCACCCCTCCACTTT.

This clonotype has at least ten counts. The chain is built from TRBV6-2 or TRBV6-3 and TRBJ2-6; perhaps TRBD2 as D (5 bases). The CDR3 spans 21 residues. Trimming removed 10 bases at V and 0 bases at J, with 31 bases between. Germline assignment: CDR1 MNHEY and CDR2 SVGEGT. The CDR3 spells CATQTVAWGAKRSSGANVLTF. The CDR3 DNA sequence: TGTGCCACCCAGACCGTTGCGTGGGGAGCTAAGCGGAGCTCTGGGGCCAACGTCCTGACTTTC.

This clonotype was counted at least ten times. The rearrangement joins TRBV7-9 to TRBJ2-5; weak D call: TRBD1 (5 bases). CDR3 length: 12 residues. The V end lost 10 bases, the J end lost 1 base, and 10 bases lay between the germline ends. Germline values: CDR1 SEHNR, CDR2 FQNEAQ (reference sequence). The CDR3, as DNA: TGTGCCACCACCAGGGCCCAAGAGACCCAGTACTTC. It yields the protein CATTRAQETQYF.